This TCR beta chain was identified in a study of cytomegalovirus exposure and HLA in healthy donors. CDR1 is SGHNT and CDR2 is YYREEE in the germline V gene (reference sequence). CDR3 length equals 13 residues. V shed 3 bases, J shed 2 bases, and the junction held 1 base outside the gene matches. As concerns this clone: Its antigen is not identified.

Notes on the study in general: A list of around 160 TCR beta chains associated with cytomegalovirus was given.

PCR employed 60 Vbeta and 13 Jbeta primers. Profiled with immunoSEQ multiplex PCR; TCRdb holds only in-frame clones, not every one. The sample shows 160,000 or so clones, around 74% of them seen only once. The chain recombines TRBV5-4 with TRBJ2-7; TRBD1 agrees at 8 bases. This TCR was recovered from a woman between 25 and 40 years old in good health and CMV-seronegative. Material for sequencing was PBMCs. The CDR3 DNA is TGTGCCAGCAGCTGGGGACAGGCCTACGAGCAGTACTTC. This translates into CASSWGQAYEQYF.